Each of the 7 T cell receptor beta chains below was sequenced from the same sample in a study of radiotherapy plus CTLA-4 blockade in lung cancer. The data were produced by immunoSEQ multiplex PCR, yet TCRdb's version contains in-frame clones alone and is incomplete. The data show more than 25,000 clones, around 85% seen once. The sample in question was peripheral blood, obtained from a patient treated with radiotherapy plus ipilimumab. The receptors derive from a human donor with non-small cell lung cancer who had stable disease on radiotherapy plus ipilimumab.

The chain combines TRBV6-5 with TRBJ2-1; no clear D gene. Germline V gene lookup returns CDR1 MNHEY and CDR2 SVGAGI. Trimming removed 4 bases from V and 6 bases from J, with 13 bases in between. The CDR3 consists of 14 residues. The CDR3 coding sequence is TGTGCCAGCAGTTCCGTTGCCGTCATCAATGAGCAGTTCTTC. This codes for CASSSVAVINEQFF.

This clone has just one count. The V and J genes are TRBV30 and TRBJ1-4, with a possible D match to TRBD1 (6 bases). The germline CDR1 and CDR2 sequences are GTSNPN and SVGIG (reference sequence). V was trimmed by 3 bases and J by 8 bases, leaving 16 bases between them. CDR3 length: 14 amino acids. The DNA of the CDR3 is TGTGCCTGGAGCCAAGGACAGCTTCGGGAAAAACTGTTTTTT. Amino acids: CAWSQGQLREKLFF. Full variable domain (outside the CDR3, taken from reference TRBV30 and TRBJ1-4): SQTIHQWPATLVQPVGSPLSLECTVEGTSNPNLYWYRQAAGRGLQLLFYSVGIGQISSEVPQNLSASRPQDRQFILSSKKLLLSDSGFYLCAWSQGQLREKLFFGSGTQLSVL.

The chain is built from TRBV25-1 and TRBJ1-6, with 9 bases matching TRBD1. Germline CDR1 MGHDK, CDR2 SYGVNS. The J segment lost 7 bases and the V segment lost 3 bases, leaving 1 base of the junction unmatched. The CDR3 has 14 residues. The CDR3 nucleotides read TGTGCCAGCAGTGATGGGACAGGGAATTCACCCCTCCACTTT. The encoded protein is CASSDGTGNSPLHF.

V is TRBV6-5 and J is TRBJ1-5; tentative D call: TRBD1 (5 bases). V shed 7 bases and J shed 3 bases, with 13 bases lying between them. Germline CDR1 reads MNHEY; CDR2 reads SVGAGI. This CDR3 has 14 residues. CDR3 sequence: CASNTGGFNQPQHF. The CDR3 region has the DNA TGTGCCAGCAACACCGGGGGGTTCAATCAGCCCCAGCATTTT.

The CDR3 region is CASAGQQETQYF. In DNA, the CDR3 is TGTGCCAGCGCCGGACAGCAAGAGACCCAGTACTTC. V is TRBV2 and J is TRBJ2-5, with D possibly TRBD1 on 6 matching bases. The germline V and J ends were trimmed by 8 bases and 2 bases, with 9 bases remaining between them. Germline V CDR1 and CDR2: SNHLY, FYNNEI. This CDR3 is 12 amino acids long. Full variable domain (missing parts from reference TRBV2 and TRBJ2-5): EPEVTQTPSHQVTQMGQEVILRCVPISNHLYFYWYRQILGQKVEFLVSFYNNEISEKSEIFDDQFSVERPDGSNFTLKIRSTKLEDSAMYFCASAGQQETQYFGPGTRLLVL.

The V gene is TRBV7-2, the J gene TRBJ1-5; D is uncertain. The V gene lost 2 bases and the J gene lost 3 bases, with 8 bases spanning the gap. Germline loops: CDR1 SGHTA, CDR2 FQGNSA. This CDR3 spans 14 amino acids. This CDR3 is CASSLRQYNQPQHF. CDR3 sequence (DNA): TGTGCCAGCAGCTTAAGGCAATACAATCAGCCCCAGCATTTT.

The chain employs TRBV7-9 and TRBJ1-5; 7 bases are shared with TRBD1. Germline V gives CDR1 SEHNR, CDR2 FQNEAQ (reference sequence). This CDR3 spans 16 amino acids. Trimming removed 3 bases from V and 3 bases from J; junction bases left unmatched: 8. In DNA, the CDR3 is TGTGCCAGCAGCTTCTCCGACAGGGTCGACAATCAGCCCCAGCATTTT. It encodes CASSFSDRVDNQPQHF.